The following is a T cell receptor (beta chain) sequence with its context. As yet, its antigen is unknown. This sample was taken from a study of PD-L1 blockade in urothelial cancer. Broader study findings: Patients with durable benefit had greater blood expansion of tumor-associated TCR clones 3 weeks into treatment. TCR clonality was measured in pretreatment peripheral blood. Clonality below the median predicted better survival.

The CDR3 runs to 15 residues. CDR1 is SGHRS and CDR2 is YFSETQ in the germline V gene. After removal of 4 bases from V and 7 bases from J, the junction contained 12 bases not matched to a gene. Sequencing was performed with immunoSEQ multiplex PCR; in TCRdb, only in-frame clones are kept and a portion is missing. The sample contains around 100,000 clones, 70% to 85% of which appear only once. This clonotype originated in a man in his forties or fifties with urothelial cancer. The sample here was PBMCs, taken around atezolizumab (anti-PD-L1) treatment. The chain joins TRBV5-1 to TRBJ2-7, with TRBD2 identical over 9 bases. In DNA, the CDR3 is TGCGCCAGCAGCCCCCGGACTAGCGAGCCTAGGGAGCAGTACTTC. This sequence encodes CASSPRTSEPREQYF.